This TCR beta chain came from a study of T cell responses to AZD1222 COVID-19 vaccine (dated by TCRdb to about 2021). About the full investigation: AZD1222 recipients with second doses at about 4 weeks or about 12 weeks were pooled, because spike-specific TCR depth and breadth did not differ between schedules. A total of about 240 trial participants underwent TCR sequencing, of whom 207 received two doses of AZD1222 and some 25 received two doses of the MenACWY control vaccine. Trial participants were enrolled by age into subgroups of 18-55, 56-69 and 70-plus years, and around 150, 29 and 61 TCR-sequenced participants, respectively, were included in these subgroups. Findings and caveats that apply to the study as a whole: Reportedly, close to half of the unique spike-specific TCRs recognized epitopes lying outside the regions that are mutated in the B.1.351 and B.1.1.7 variants. After two AZD1222 doses, both the breadth and the depth of spike-specific TCRs were significantly higher than at day 0 and than in MenACWY recipients. Most participants were white British and females outnumbered males, and the authors suggested that clonal diversity may have been underestimated. Conclusions about previously exposed vaccinees are limited because only five to seven AZD1222 recipients were SARS-CoV-2 seropositive at baseline. CD4 TCRs associated with the vaccine covered the entire spike protein, and the dominant responses were in regions 160-218 and 743-854. The 56-69-year group was small, and its depth increase did not reach significance, likely because of low power. No day 14 peak-response samples were available, so repertoires were characterized only after the peak T cell response.

CDR1 and CDR2 were assigned from the germline V gene as SGHDT and YYEEEE. V was cut back by 1 base and J by 1 base, leaving a gap of 15 bases between them. The CDR3 has 16 amino acids, counting the end cysteine and phenylalanine. Just the 48-base CDR3 DNA is kept, in frame starting at base 1. This sample's time point label indicates: baseline before first vaccination. Vaccinee samples came from UK trials COV001 and COV002, including a single-blind randomized controlled phase 2/3 trial of AZD1222 (ChAdOx1 nCoV-19) in healthy adults. For TCRbeta chain sequencing, PBMC samples were collected from trial participants at day 0 and at day 28 after the second dose. The CDR3 regions of human TCRbeta chains were analyzed by immunosequencing. As for the authors' bioinformatics: Repertoire TCRs were matched against a reference library of SARS-CoV-2-specific TCRs generated with the MIRA antigen-specificity platform. Breadth was defined as the fraction of unique TCRs that were SARS-CoV-2-associated. Depth was defined as the fraction of total T cells that were SARS-CoV-2-associated. Each spike-specific TCR was assigned to its reactive spike region and to a CD4 or CD8 class using the MIRA data. Log10-transformed breadth and depth values were compared by one-way ANOVA with Sidak's multiple comparisons tests. Entries here come from immuneACCESS through TCRdb and include only in-frame sequences with V and J called. Some clones fail to appear in such tables; in the studies checked, an unresolved V gene covers under half of the shortfall, and the cause of the remainder is unknown. That table is the source of V, J and clone size, and D and trimming were worked out from the DNA. The sample has about 97,000 clones on record, around nine tenths of them singletons. The leading ten clones occupy about 1.5% of the sample.

On this clone: The antigen it binds to is not known. It has no much larger one-base neighbor in the sample; base qualities were not kept.

Specimen: peripheral blood, collected on day 0 of AZD1222 vaccination. The clonotype originates from an adult in good health. The rearrangement joined TRBV5-6 to TRBJ2-7, with the D gene tentatively TRBD1 or TRBD2, based on 5 matching bases in each. The CDR3 in this case is CASSLMGAEGSYEQYF. The DNA is TGTGCCAGCAGCTTGATGGGCGCAGAGGGGTCCTACGAGCAGTACTTC.